Listed below are T cell receptor beta chains from one sample, sequenced in a study of control samples from healthy donors and cancer patients. TCRdb's table, derived via immunoSEQ multiplex PCR, lists solely in-frame clones and lacks some. The data show tens of thousands of clones, 90% seen once. Sequencing was performed on PBMCs. All receptors derive from a man aged 55 to 70 with colorectal cancer. The CDR3 runs from the conserved cysteine through the conserved F or W. A D gene is named only where the DNA matches it firmly. Part of the rows lack a size; the others show once, few, many or a class for expanded clones.

V	J	length	size	D	DNA	CDR3
TRBV7-8	TRBJ2-7	16	NA	TRBD1	TGTGCCAGCAGCCGAGCCGGGACAGGGGCCCCCTACGAGCAGTACTTC	CASSRAGTGAPYEQYF
TRBV9	TRBJ2-5	15	NA	TRBD2	TGTGCCAGCAGCGAGGGACTAGCGGGGAAAGAGACCCAGTACTTC	CASSEGLAGKETQYF
TRBV6-5	TRBJ2-7	13	NA	NA	TGTGCCAGCAGTATCGATCACTCCTACGAGCAGTACTTC	CASSIDHSYEQYF
TRBV11-2	TRBJ2-5	18	NA	TRBD2	TGTGCCAGCAGCCCCATAGCGGGGGGGCCGGGGTACCAAGAGACCCAGTACTTC	CASSPIAGGPGYQETQYF
TRBV4-2	TRBJ1-5	14	NA	NA	TGTGCCAGCAGCCCTTCGGGTGGAGGGCAGCCCCAGCATTTT	CASSPSGGGQPQHF
TRBV2	TRBJ2-3	12	NA	TRBD2	TGTGCCAGCCAGCGGGACACAGATACGCAGTATTTT	CASQRDTDTQYF
TRBV5-1	TRBJ2-5	14	once	TRBD2	TGCGCCAGCAGCTGGACTAGCGCCCAAGAGACCCAGTACTTC	CASSWTSAQETQYF
TRBV30	TRBJ1-2	13	NA	NA	TGTGCCTGGACGCGAAACCCTAACTATGGCTACACCTTC	CAWTRNPNYGYTF
TRBV9	TRBJ2-1	13	NA	NA	TGTGCCAGCAGCGACCCCCCCTACAATGAGCAGTTCTTC	CASSDPPYNEQFF
TRBV20-1	TRBJ2-2	15	few	NA	TGCAGTGCTAGTAGGCAGATCGGGAACACCGGGGAGCTGTTTTTT	CSASRQIGNTGELFF
TRBV7-9	TRBJ2-7	15	NA	TRBD2	TGTGCCAGCAGCCGGACTAGCGGGGAGAACTACGAGCAGTACTTC	CASSRTSGENYEQYF
TRBV30	TRBJ2-2	17	NA	TRBD2	TGTGCCCTCAGCCGCCTAGCGGGGGGGCCTAACACCGGGGAGCTGTTTTTT	CALSRLAGGPNTGELFF
TRBV6-4	TRBJ2-2	14	NA	TRBD1	TGTGCCAGCAGACCGACAGGGTCCACCGGGGAGCTGTTTTTT	CASRPTGSTGELFF
TRBV4-1	TRBJ2-7	15	NA	NA	TGCGCCAGCAGCGGGTCAGGATCTCTATCCTACGAGCAGTACTTC	CASSGSGSLSYEQYF
TRBV30	TRBJ2-7	12	NA	TRBD1	TGTGCCTGGACGACAGGGAATTACGAGCAGTACTTC	CAWTTGNYEQYF
TRBV29-1	TRBJ2-1	14	once	NA	TGCAGCGCCACTACCGACATAAGGGTAATCGAGCAGTTCTTC	CSATTDIRVIEQFF
TRBV9	TRBJ2-3	16	NA	NA	TGTGCCAGCAGCCAAGGGGCACGGCCTTCCGTAGATACGCAGTATTTT	CASSQGARPSVDTQYF
TRBV7-2	TRBJ2-4	16	NA	NA	TGTGCCAGCAGCTCCAGGGTTATCTGGGCCAAAAACATTCAGTACTTC	CASSSRVIWAKNIQYF
TRBV2	TRBJ2-4	17	NA	TRBD1	TGTGCCAGCCGGGACAGGGGGATTTTGGGGGCCAAAAACATTCAGTACTTC	CASRDRGILGAKNIQYF
TRBV7-6	TRBJ1-4	15	NA	NA	TGTGCCAGCAGCTCCAGGGGCTTGAGGGATGAAAAACTGTTTTTT	CASSSRGLRDEKLFF
TRBV11-3	TRBJ2-3	12	NA	NA	TGTGCCAGCAGCCTCGGGGCAGATACGCAGTATTTT	CASSLGADTQYF
TRBV19	TRBJ1-1	13	once	NA	TGTGCCAGCCGGCCGACAGTGAACACTGAAGCTTTCTTT	CASRPTVNTEAFF
TRBV10-1	TRBJ1-1	14	NA	NA	TGCGCCAGCAGGACCTGGACCGGGAACACTGAAGCTTTCTTT	CASRTWTGNTEAFF
TRBV6-5	TRBJ1-1	14	NA	NA	TGTGCCAGCAGATCCCGGGAAGGGGACACTGAAGCTTTCTTT	CASRSREGDTEAFF
TRBV20-1	TRBJ2-7	11	NA	NA	TGCAGTGCCCTCAGTTCCTACGAGCAGTACTTC	CSALSSYEQYF
TRBV12-3/TRBV12-4	TRBJ1-1	13	NA	NA	TGTGCCAGCAGTTTAGTTCGTTACACTGAAGCTTTCTTT	CASSLVRYTEAFF
TRBV12-5	TRBJ1-1	15	NA	NA	TGTGCTAGTGGGACAGATTGGAGGGCGGTCACTGAAGCTTTCTTT	CASGTDWRAVTEAFF
TRBV2	TRBJ1-5	16	NA	NA	TGTGCCAGCAGTGAGGTACGGCAGGCGCCTAATCAGCCCCAGCATTTT	CASSEVRQAPNQPQHF
TRBV7-3	TRBJ2-3	15	NA	TRBD2	TGTGCCAGCAGCTTTAGCGGGCCCCGCACAGATACGCAGTATTTT	CASSFSGPRTDTQYF
TRBV12-3/TRBV12-4	TRBJ2-7	13	few	NA	TGTGCCAGCAGTTTTGGGGCCCCAGGGGAGCAGTACTTC	CASSFGAPGEQYF
TRBV18	TRBJ1-1	15	once	NA	TGTGCCAGCTCACCATGGAAGGAGTTGAACACTGAAGCTTTCTTT	CASSPWKELNTEAFF
TRBV3-1/TRBV3-2	TRBJ1-2	15	NA	NA	TGTGCCAGCAGCCTCCGACGTGGGAGGACGGATGGCTACACCTTC	CASSLRRGRTDGYTF
TRBV15	TRBJ1-6	14	NA	NA	TGTGCCACCAGCAGGGCCTCCTATAATTCACCCCTCCACTTT	CATSRASYNSPLHF
TRBV5-1	TRBJ2-6	16	NA	NA	TGCGCCAGCAGGGACAGATTAGGCTCTGGGGCCAACGTCCTGACTTTC	CASRDRLGSGANVLTF
TRBV24-1	TRBJ2-2	17	NA	TRBD1	TGTGCCACCAGTCAACCGCCGGGACAGGGGGTTACCGGGGAGCTGTTTTTT	CATSQPPGQGVTGELFF